This T cell receptor (beta chain) originates from a study of shared clonotypes between healthy human individuals. The study drew all its donors from Caucasian adults living in Nashville, Tennessee. The unsorted samples had tens of millions of PBMCs used for genomic DNA. Libraries were prepared by immunoSEQ multiplex PCR; TCRdb keeps only in-frame clonotypes and omits some of them. The sample contains some 500,000 clones, roughly 78% of which appear only once. J lost 7 bases, V lost 0 bases, and 13 bases had no gene match. The CDR3 consists of 18 residues. The germline V gene has CDR1 LNHNV and CDR2 YYDKDF (reference sequence). A remark on this clone: The antigen is unknown.

Study observations and caveats: Exclusively blood specimens were collected; tissue repertoires likely differ.

The sequenced sample consisted of PBMCs. The receptor's source is a middle-aged woman in good health. Some clones in this sample may be carry-over from other donors' samples. The chain has TRBV15 and TRBJ2-5; 11 bases agree with TRBD2. Here the CDR3 reads CATSREDMASGRRVTQYF. CDR3 bases: TGTGCCACCAGCAGAGAGGATATGGCTAGCGGGAGGAGGGTGACCCAGTACTTC.